This is a list of T cell receptor beta chains from one sample in a study of T cell changes during pregnancy in multiple sclerosis. Using immunoSEQ multiplex PCR, the repertoire was profiled, and TCRdb retains in-frame clones only, with some absent. The sample has approximately 30,000 clones; roughly 89% are singletons. This sample comprised CD4+ T cells from peripheral blood mononuclear cells, obtained in the second trimester of pregnancy. All receptors derive from a female donor with multiple sclerosis, enrolled in a pregnancy study. CDR3s include the opening cysteine and the closing phenylalanine or tryptophan. Each record gives: D gene, V gene, J gene, clone size, CDR3 protein, CDR3 DNA. A D gene is named only where the DNA matches it firmly. Size tells how often a clone was seen (once, few, many) or the class of an expanded clone, and some rows leave it out.

D: NA; V: TRBV27; J: TRBJ2-7; size: NA; CDR3: CASSFGQNWAEQYF; DNA: TGTGCCAGCAGTTTCGGACAGAATTGGGCCGAGCAGTACTTC
D: TRBD2; V: TRBV4-1; J: TRBJ2-3; size: NA; CDR3: CASSQVLSGGSTDTQYF; DNA: TGCGCCAGCAGCCAAGTACTCAGCGGGGGTAGCACAGATACGCAGTATTTT
D: TRBD2; V: TRBV13; J: TRBJ2-7; size: NA; CDR3: CASSRTSGGNEQYF; DNA: TGTGCCAGCAGCCGGACTAGCGGGGGGAACGAGCAGTACTTC
D: TRBD2; V: TRBV28; J: TRBJ2-1; size: NA; CDR3: CASLGTSDYNEQFF; DNA: TGTGCCAGCTTGGGGACTAGCGACTACAATGAGCAGTTCTTC
D: NA; V: TRBV19; J: TRBJ1-2; size: NA; CDR3: CASSIVQLNYGYTF; DNA: TGTGCCAGTAGTATAGTACAGCTTAACTATGGCTACACCTTC
D: TRBD1; V: TRBV5-1; J: TRBJ2-7; size: NA; CDR3: CASSFGRTGAVEQYF; DNA: TGCGCCAGCAGCTTTGGACGGACAGGGGCTGTAGAGCAGTACTTC
D: NA; V: TRBV6-1; J: TRBJ2-7; size: NA; CDR3: CASSRGIAYEQYF; DNA: TGTGCCAGTTCCCGAGGGATAGCCTACGAGCAGTACTTC
D: NA; V: TRBV5-4; J: TRBJ1-2; size: NA; CDR3: CASSLDRVGYTF; DNA: TGTGCCAGCAGCTTGGACAGGGTTGGCTACACCTTC
D: NA; V: TRBV7-3; J: TRBJ2-3; size: once; CDR3: CASSLMSGTDTQYF; DNA: TGTGCCAGCAGCTTAATGTCGGGCACAGATACGCAGTATTTT
D: NA; V: TRBV6-6; J: TRBJ1-2; size: NA; CDR3: CASRETGNIYGYTF; DNA: TGTGCCAGCAGAGAGACCGGGAATATCTATGGCTACACCTTC
D: TRBD2; V: TRBV7-3; J: TRBJ2-1; size: NA; CDR3: CASSSLRGGGNEQFF; DNA: TGTGCCAGCAGCTCCTTGCGGGGGGGCGGCAATGAGCAGTTCTTC
D: NA; V: TRBV11-1; J: TRBJ2-3; size: NA; CDR3: CASSLGSGNTDTQYF; DNA: TGTGCCAGCAGCTTAGGTAGCGGCAACACAGATACGCAGTATTTT
D: NA; V: TRBV2; J: TRBJ1-4; size: NA; CDR3: CASSEKVGRRGEKLFF; DNA: TGTGCCAGCAGTGAAAAGGTTGGCAGGCGGGGTGAAAAACTGTTTTTT
D: NA; V: TRBV29-1; J: TRBJ2-5; size: NA; CDR3: CSVYGGETQYF; DNA: TGCAGCGTTTACGGCGGAGAGACCCAGTACTTC
D: NA; V: TRBV18; J: TRBJ2-3; size: NA; CDR3: CASSPGLLEADTQYF; DNA: TGTGCCAGCTCACCCGGACTGCTTGAGGCAGATACGCAGTATTTT
D: TRBD2; V: TRBV6-5; J: TRBJ2-1; size: NA; CDR3: CASNSGTSVSEQFF; DNA: TGTGCCAGCAACTCCGGGACTAGCGTTAGTGAGCAGTTCTTC
D: TRBD1; V: TRBV5-1; J: TRBJ2-1; size: NA; CDR3: CASSPYMGQGYNEQFF; DNA: TGCGCCAGCAGCCCCTACATGGGACAGGGCTACAATGAGCAGTTCTTC